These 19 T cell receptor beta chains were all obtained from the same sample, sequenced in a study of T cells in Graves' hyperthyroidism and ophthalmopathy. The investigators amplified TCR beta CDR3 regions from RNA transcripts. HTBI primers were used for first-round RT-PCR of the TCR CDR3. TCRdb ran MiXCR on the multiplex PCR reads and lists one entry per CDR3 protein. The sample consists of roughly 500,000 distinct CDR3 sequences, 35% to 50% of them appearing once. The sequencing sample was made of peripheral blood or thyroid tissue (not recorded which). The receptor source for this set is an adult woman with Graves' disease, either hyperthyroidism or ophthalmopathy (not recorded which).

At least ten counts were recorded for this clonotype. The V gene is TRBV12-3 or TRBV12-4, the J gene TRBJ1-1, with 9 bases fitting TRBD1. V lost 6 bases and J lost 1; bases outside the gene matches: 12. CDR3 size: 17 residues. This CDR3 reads CASSRTAGQGSNTEAFF. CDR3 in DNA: TGTGCCAGCAGCCGGACTGCGGGACAGGGTTCGAACACTGAAGCTTTCTTT.

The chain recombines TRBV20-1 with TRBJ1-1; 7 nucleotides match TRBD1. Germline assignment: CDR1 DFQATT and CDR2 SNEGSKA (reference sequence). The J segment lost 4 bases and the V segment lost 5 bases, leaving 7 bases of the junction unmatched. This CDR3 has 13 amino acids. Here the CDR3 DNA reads TGCAGTGCTTCCCAGGGGGAGAGCACTGAAGCTTTCTTT. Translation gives CSASQGESTEAFF.

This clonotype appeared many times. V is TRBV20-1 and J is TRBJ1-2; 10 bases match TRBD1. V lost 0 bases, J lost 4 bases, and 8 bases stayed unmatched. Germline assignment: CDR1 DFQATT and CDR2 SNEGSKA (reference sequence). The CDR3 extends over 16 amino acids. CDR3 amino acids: CSARDVTGQGGYGYTF. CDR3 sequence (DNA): TGCAGTGCTAGAGATGTAACCGGACAGGGGGGCTATGGCTACACCTTC.

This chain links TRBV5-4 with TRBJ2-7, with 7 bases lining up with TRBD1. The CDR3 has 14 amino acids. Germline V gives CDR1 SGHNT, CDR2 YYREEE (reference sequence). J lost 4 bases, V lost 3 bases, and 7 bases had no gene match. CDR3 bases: TGTGCCAGCAGCTCGGGACAGTCCTATTACGAGCAGTACTTC. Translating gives CASSSGQSYYEQYF.

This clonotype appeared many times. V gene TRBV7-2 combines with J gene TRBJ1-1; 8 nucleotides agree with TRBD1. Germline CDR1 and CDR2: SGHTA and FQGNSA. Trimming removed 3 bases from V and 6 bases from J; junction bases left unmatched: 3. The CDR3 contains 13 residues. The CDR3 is CASSFLGQAEAFF. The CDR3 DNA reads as TGTGCCAGCAGCTTTCTGGGACAGGCTGAAGCTTTCTTT.

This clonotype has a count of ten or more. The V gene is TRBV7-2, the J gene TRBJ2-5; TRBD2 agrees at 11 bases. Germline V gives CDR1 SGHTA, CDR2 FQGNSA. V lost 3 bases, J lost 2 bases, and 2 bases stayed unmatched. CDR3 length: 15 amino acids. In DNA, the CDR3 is TGTGCCAGCAGCTTTGGGACTAGCGGACAAGAGACCCAGTACTTC. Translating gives CASSFGTSGQETQYF.

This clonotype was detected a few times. CDR3 DNA sequence: TGTGCCAGCAGCACCGGGACGGTGAACACCGGGGAGCTGTTTTTT. Its translation: CASSTGTVNTGELFF. The gene calls are TRBV12-3 or TRBV12-4 and TRBJ2-2; D possibly uses TRBD1 or TRBD2 (5 bases each). V was shortened by 6 bases and J by 1 base, with 12 bases between the two germline ends. The CDR3 totals 15 residues.

For the CDR3, the DNA is TGTGCCAGCAGCTTAGGAGTTGGCTACGAGCAGTACTTC. This gives the protein CASSLGVGYEQYF. V gene TRBV7-9 combines with J gene TRBJ2-7; D is ambiguous. Looked up from germline, CDR1 is SEHNR and CDR2 is FQNEAQ (reference sequence). The CDR3 extends over 13 amino acids. Trimming pared 1 base from V and 3 bases from J, leaving 7 bases between.

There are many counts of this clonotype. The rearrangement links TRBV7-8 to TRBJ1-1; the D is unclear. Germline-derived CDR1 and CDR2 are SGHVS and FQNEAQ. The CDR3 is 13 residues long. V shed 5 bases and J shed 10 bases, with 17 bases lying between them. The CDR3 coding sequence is TGTGCCAGCAGCCCAATGGCACATCGGGGAGCTTTCTTT. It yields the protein CASSPMAHRGAFF.

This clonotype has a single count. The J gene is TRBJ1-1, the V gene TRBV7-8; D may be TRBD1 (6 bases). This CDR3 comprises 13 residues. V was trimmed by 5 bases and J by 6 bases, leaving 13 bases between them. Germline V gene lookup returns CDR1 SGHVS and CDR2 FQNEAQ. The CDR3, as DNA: TGTGCCAGCAGCAAACAGGGTCGCGCTGAAGCTTTCTTT. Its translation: CASSKQGRAEAFF.

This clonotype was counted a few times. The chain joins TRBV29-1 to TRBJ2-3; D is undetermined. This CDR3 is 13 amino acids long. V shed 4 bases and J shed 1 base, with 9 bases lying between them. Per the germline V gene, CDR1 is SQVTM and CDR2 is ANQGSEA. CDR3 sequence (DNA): TGCAGCGTTGTTGACGGTCGCACAGATACGCAGTATTTT. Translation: CSVVDGRTDTQYF.

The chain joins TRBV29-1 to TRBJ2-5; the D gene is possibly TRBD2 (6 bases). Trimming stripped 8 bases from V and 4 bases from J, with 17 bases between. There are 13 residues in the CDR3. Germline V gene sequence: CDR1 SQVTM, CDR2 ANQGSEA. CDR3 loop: CSTAGSGSETQYF. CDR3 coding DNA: TGCAGCACCGCGGGGAGCGGCTCAGAGACCCAGTACTTC.

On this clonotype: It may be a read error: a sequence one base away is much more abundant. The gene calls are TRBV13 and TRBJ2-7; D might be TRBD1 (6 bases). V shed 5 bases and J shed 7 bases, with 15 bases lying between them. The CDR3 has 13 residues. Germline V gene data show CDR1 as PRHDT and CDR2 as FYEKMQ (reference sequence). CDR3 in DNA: TGTGCCAGCAGCCATGACAGGCGGGCGGAGCAGTACTTC. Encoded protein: CASSHDRRAEQYF.

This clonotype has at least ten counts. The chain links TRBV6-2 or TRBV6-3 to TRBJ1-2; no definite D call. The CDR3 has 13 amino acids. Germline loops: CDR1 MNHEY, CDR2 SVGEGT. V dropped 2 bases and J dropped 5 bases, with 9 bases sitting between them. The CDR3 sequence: CASSYGLQYGYTF. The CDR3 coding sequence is TGTGCCAGCAGTTACGGGCTGCAATATGGCTACACCTTC.

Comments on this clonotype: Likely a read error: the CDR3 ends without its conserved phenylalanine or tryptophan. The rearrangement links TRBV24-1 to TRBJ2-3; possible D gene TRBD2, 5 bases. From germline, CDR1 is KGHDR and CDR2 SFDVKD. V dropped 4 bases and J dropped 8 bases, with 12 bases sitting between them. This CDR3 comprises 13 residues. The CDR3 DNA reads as TGTGCCACCAGTGACACTCAAGCGGCTACGCAGTATCTT. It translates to CATSDTQAATQYL.

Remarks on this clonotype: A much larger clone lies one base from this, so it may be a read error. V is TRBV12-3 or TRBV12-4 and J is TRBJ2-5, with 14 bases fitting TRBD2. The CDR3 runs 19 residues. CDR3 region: CASSDRSGTSGSRQGTQYF. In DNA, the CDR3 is TGTGCCAGCAGTGACCGAAGTGGGACTAGCGGGAGTCGCCAAGGGACCCAGTACTTC.

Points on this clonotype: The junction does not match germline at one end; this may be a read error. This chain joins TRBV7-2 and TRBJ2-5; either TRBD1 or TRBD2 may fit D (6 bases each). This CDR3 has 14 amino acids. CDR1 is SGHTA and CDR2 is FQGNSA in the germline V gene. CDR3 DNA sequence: TGTGCCAGCGGCTTAGGAGGGGGGCTGGAGACCCAGTACTTC. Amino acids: CASGLGGGLETQYF.

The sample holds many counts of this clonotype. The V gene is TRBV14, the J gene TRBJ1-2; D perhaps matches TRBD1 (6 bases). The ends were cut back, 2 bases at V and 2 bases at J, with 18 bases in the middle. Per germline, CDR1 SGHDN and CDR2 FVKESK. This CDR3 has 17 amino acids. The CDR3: CASSQTSRTDSNYGYTF. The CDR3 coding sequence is TGTGCCAGCAGCCAAACCTCACGGACAGATTCCAACTATGGCTACACCTTC.

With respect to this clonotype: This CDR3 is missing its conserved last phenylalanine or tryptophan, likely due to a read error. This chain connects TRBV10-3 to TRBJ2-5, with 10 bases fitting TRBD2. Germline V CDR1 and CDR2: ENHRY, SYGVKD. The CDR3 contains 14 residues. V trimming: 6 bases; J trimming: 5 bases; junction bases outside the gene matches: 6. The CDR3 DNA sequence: TGTGCCATCAGATCAGCGGGAGGGGGGGAGACCCAGTACCTC. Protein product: CAIRSAGGGETQYL.